This T cell receptor (beta chain) was identified in a study of blood T cell repertoires in COVID-19. The wider study: There were acute and convalescent COVID-19 samples, and they came from the United States, Italy and Spain.

Per the study methods: Amplified reference gene primers provided the basis for estimating nucleated cell counts. Sequencing used immunoSEQ multiplex PCR; TCRdb keeps in-frame clones, though not all of them. V and J calls and clone size follow that table, whereas D and trimming were derived from the DNA. The table lists fewer than 100,000 clones, 75% to 90% of them singletons. The CDR3 spans 15 residues. The germline V gene encodes CDR1 SGDLS and CDR2 YYNGEE. The V gene end was trimmed by 0 bases and the J gene end by 9 bases; junction bases not matched to a gene: 7. The V and J genes are TRBV9 and TRBJ2-1; 9 positions match TRBD1. Sequenced sample: peripheral blood. The TCR was taken from a man aged 55-75 years with acute or convalescent COVID-19. CDR3 loop: CASSVDGTGFSEQFF. CDR3 nucleotides: TGTGCCAGCAGCGTAGACGGGACAGGGTTTAGTGAGCAGTTCTTC.